Presented here are 9 T cell receptor beta chains from one specimen sequenced in a study of T cell repertoires in cytomegalovirus infection. Their target antigens are unknown. TCRdb fed the reads into MiXCR, producing one record per CDR3 protein. The profile covers around 900,000 distinct CDR3 sequences, with roughly 31% appearing a single time and 13% taken by the ten largest. The starting material was cultured CD8+ T cells from PBMCs, obtained from culture after CMV antigen stimulation. The source is a human donor in good health (CMV status not recorded). Some clones in this sample may be carry-over from other donors' samples.

The gene calls are TRBV2 and TRBJ2-3; a weak D match, TRBD2 (5 bases). The V end was cut by 11 bases, the J end by 3 bases, with 33 bases between. Germline V lookup: CDR1 SNHLY, CDR2 FYNNEI. The CDR3 extends over 19 amino acids. CDR3 protein: CAALGAGVATKRGTDTQYF. In DNA, the CDR3 is TGTGCCGCCCTCGGCGCGGGCGTCGCAACTAAAAGAGGAACAGATACGCAGTATTTT.

The rearrangement uses TRBV6-4 and TRBJ2-1; weak D call: TRBD1 (7 bases). CDR1 and CDR2 from the germline V gene are MRHNA and SNTAGT. Trimming took 6 bases from V and 14 from J, leaving 11 bases between them. CDR3 length: 10 amino acids. The CDR3 is CASSGGGEFF. The CDR3 DNA follows: TGTGCCAGCAGCGGAGGGGGCGAGTTCTTC.

V is TRBV20-1 and J is TRBJ1-6, with D perhaps TRBD1 (5 bases). The germline V gene has CDR1 DFQATT and CDR2 SNEGSKA (reference sequence). V was cut by 2 bases and J by 7 bases, with 12 bases left in between. CDR3 length: 14 residues. The CDR3 nucleotides are TGCAGTGCTAGAAGGGGAGCTCCCAATTCACCCCTCCACTTT. As protein: CSARRGAPNSPLHF.

Points on this clonotype: This CDR3 fails to terminate in the conserved phenylalanine or tryptophan, so it likely reflects a read error. The limits of the CDR3 on the DNA are not certain, so only TCRdb's listed CDR3 is given. The V call is TRBV11-3, the J call TRBJ1-1. Germline V gene sequence: CDR1 SGHNT, CDR2 YENEEA. The CDR3 length is 9 residues, termini included. CDR3 region: CASSLSIYI.

In its sample, this clonotype was seen a few times. V usage is TRBV12-3 or TRBV12-4 and J usage is TRBJ2-5; TRBD2 agrees at 11 bases. The CDR3 is 18 amino acids. Unmatched junction bases numbered 11, after V lost 3 bases and J lost 2 bases. The CDR3 DNA follows: TGTGCCAGCAGTTTTACCCCCCTGACTAGCGGGGATCAAGAGACCCAGTACTTC. Its protein product is CASSFTPLTSGDQETQYF.

The chain recombines TRBV4-1 with TRBJ1-2; D may be TRBD1 (6 bases). Trimming took off 4 bases at V and 7 bases at J, with 19 bases between the two ends. The CDR3 consists of 15 residues. Germline V gene data show CDR1 as MGHRA and CDR2 as YSYEKL. The CDR3 sequence: CASSPGEGVEGGYTF. The CDR3 nucleotides are TGCGCCAGCAGCCCCGGCGAGGGGGTCGAGGGTGGCTACACCTTC.

This chain connects TRBV5-5 to TRBJ1-5; D is ambiguous. The CDR3 length is 13 residues. Germline V gene data show CDR1 as SGHKS and CDR2 as YYEKEE (reference sequence). The ends were cut back, 1 base at V and 5 bases at J, with 7 bases in the middle. CDR3 sequence reads: CASSLRVHQPQHF. As DNA, the CDR3 is TGTGCCAGCAGCTTGAGAGTCCATCAGCCCCAGCATTTT.

This clonotype was observed a handful of times. The chain joins TRBV10-3 to TRBJ1-1; TRBD1 is a possible D gene (5 bases). Germline values: CDR1 ENHRY, CDR2 SYGVKD. V lost 6 bases to trimming and J lost 3 bases, with 8 bases between them. The length of the CDR3 is 12 residues. This CDR3 reads CAISPGDTEAFF. The CDR3 nucleotides are TGTGCCATCAGCCCGGGGGACACTGAAGCTTTCTTT.

In this sample, this clonotype turned up many times. The gene calls are TRBV7-6 and TRBJ2-1, with 9 bases aligning to TRBD1. V shed 5 bases, J shed 5 bases, and the junction held 4 bases outside the gene matches. The CDR3 extends over 14 amino acids. Looked up from germline, CDR1 is SGHVS and CDR2 is FNYEAQ. This CDR3 is CASSADRGHNEQFF. The CDR3 DNA reads as TGTGCCAGCAGCGCGGACAGGGGTCACAATGAGCAGTTCTTC.